The following is a TCR beta chain sequence with its context. Its specificity is unknown. Germline loops: CDR1 SQVTM, CDR2 ANQGSEA. V gave up 5 bases and J gave up 0 bases, with 11 bases separating them. The CDR3 totals 15 residues. The entry originates in a study of naive and memory T cell subsets. The beta constant-region primer was an equimolar mix of two oligonucleotides covering TRBC1 and TRBC2. Via MiXCR, TCRdb re-called the UMI-ligation and nested PCR reads, giving one row per CDR3 protein. Found here are some 150,000 distinct CDR3 sequences, approximately 15% of them singletons; the top ten hold roughly 0.14%. Findings and caveats of the study: Findings for naive and memory subsets could not be checked against ground truth.

This rearrangement joins TRBV29-1 to TRBJ2-6; the D gene is possibly TRBD1 (5 bases). The specimen sequenced was naive CD4+ T cells from blood. The sequence was collected from a human donor in good health. CDR3 sequence: CSVQGATSGANVLTF. DNA of the CDR3: TGCAGCGTTCAGGGTGCAACCTCTGGGGCCAACGTCCTGACTTTC.